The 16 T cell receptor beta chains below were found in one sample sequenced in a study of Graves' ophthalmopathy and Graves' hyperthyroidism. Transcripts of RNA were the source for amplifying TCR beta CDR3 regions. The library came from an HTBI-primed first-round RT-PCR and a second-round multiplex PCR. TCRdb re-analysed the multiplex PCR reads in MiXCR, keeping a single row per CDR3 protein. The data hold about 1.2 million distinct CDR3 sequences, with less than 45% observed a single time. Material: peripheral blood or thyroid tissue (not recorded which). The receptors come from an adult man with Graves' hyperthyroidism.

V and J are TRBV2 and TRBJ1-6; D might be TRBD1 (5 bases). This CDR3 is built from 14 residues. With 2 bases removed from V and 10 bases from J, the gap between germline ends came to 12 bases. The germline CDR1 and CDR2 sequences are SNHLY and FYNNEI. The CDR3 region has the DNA TGTGCCAGCAGTGAAAGCAGGGTCGAGTCACCCCTCCACTTT. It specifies CASSESRVESPLHF.

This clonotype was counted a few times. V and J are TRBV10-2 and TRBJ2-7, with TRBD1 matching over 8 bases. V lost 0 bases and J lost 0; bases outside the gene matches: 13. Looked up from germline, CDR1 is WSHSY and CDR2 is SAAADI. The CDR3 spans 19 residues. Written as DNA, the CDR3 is TGCGCCAGCAGTGAGTCCGAGAATTGGACAGGGCCTAGCTCCTACGAGCAGTACTTC. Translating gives CASSESENWTGPSSYEQYF.

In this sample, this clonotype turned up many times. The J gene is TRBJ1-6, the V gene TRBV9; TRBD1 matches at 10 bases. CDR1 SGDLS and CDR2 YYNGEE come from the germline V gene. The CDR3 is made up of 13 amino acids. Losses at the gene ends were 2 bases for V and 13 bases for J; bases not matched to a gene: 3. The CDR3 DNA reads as TGTGCCAGCAGCGTCGGGACAGGGGACCCCCTCCACTTT. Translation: CASSVGTGDPLHF.

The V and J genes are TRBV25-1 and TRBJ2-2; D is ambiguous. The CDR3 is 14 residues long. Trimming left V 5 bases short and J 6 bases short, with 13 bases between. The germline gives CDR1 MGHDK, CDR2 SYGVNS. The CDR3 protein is CASSLPSSAGELFF. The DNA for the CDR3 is TGTGCCAGCAGTCTTCCTAGTTCGGCCGGGGAGCTGTTTTTT.

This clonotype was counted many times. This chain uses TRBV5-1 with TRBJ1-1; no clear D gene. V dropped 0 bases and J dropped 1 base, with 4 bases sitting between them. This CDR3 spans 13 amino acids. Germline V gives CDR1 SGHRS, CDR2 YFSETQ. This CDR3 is CASSLAWNTEAFF. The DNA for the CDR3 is TGCGCCAGCAGCTTGGCTTGGAACACTGAAGCTTTCTTT.

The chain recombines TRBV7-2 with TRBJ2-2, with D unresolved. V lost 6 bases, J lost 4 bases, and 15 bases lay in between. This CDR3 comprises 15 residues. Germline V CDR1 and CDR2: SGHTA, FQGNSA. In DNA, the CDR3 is TGTGCCAGCAGTACGACGGAAGAAAGCACCGGGGAGCTGTTTTTT. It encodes CASSTTEESTGELFF.

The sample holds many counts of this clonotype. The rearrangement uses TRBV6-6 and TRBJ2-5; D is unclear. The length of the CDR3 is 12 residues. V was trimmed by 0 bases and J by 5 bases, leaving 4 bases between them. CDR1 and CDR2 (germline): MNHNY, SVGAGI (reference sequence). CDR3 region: CASSYSEETQYF. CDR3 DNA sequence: TGTGCCAGCAGTTACTCGGAGGAGACCCAGTACTTC.

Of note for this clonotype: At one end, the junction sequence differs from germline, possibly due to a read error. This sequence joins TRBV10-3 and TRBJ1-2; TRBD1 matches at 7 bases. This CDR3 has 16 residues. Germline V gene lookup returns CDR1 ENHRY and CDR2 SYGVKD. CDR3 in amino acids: CASSSYGTDNNYGYTF. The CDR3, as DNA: TGTGCCAGCAGTTCATACGGGACAGACAATAACTATGGCTACACCTTC.

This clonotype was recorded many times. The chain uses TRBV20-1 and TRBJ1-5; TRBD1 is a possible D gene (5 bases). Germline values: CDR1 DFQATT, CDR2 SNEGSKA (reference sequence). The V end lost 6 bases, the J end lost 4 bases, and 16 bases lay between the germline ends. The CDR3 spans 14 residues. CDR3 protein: CSAGDRLANQPQHF. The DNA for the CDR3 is TGCAGTGCGGGGGACCGATTAGCAAATCAGCCCCAGCATTTT.

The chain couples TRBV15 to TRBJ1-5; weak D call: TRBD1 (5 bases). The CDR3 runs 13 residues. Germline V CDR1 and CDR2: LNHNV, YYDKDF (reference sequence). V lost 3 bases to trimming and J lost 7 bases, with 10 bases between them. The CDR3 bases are TGTGCCACCAGCAGCGCAGGGTCCCAGCCCCAGCATTTT. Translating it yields CATSSAGSQPQHF. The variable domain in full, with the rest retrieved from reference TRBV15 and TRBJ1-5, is DAMVIQNPRYQVTQFGKPVTLSCSQTLNHNVMYWYQQKSSQAPKLLFHYYDKDFNNEADTPDNFQSRRPNTSFCFLDIRSPGLGDTAMYLCATSSAGSQPQHFGDGTRLSIL.

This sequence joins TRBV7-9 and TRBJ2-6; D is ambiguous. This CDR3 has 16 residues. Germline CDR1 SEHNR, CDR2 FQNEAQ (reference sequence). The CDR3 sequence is CASSVLADSGANVLTF. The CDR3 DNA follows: TGTGCAAGTAGTGTTTTGGCGGACTCTGGGGCCAACGTCCTGACTTTC. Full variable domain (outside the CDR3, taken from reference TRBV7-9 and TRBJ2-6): DTGVSQNPRHKITKRGQNVTFRCDPISEHNRLYWYRQTLGQGPEFLTYFQNEAQLEKSRLLSDRFSAERPKGSFSTLEIQRTEQGDSAMYLCASSVLADSGANVLTFGAGSRLTVL.

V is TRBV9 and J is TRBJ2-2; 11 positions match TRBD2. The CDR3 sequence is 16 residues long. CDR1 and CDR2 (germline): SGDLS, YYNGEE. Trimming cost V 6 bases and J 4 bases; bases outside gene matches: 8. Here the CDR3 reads CASTITGLAVTGELFF. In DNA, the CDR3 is TGTGCCAGCACCATCACGGGACTAGCGGTCACCGGGGAGCTGTTTTTT.

The CDR3 loop is CASSGTGGGGANVLTF. For the CDR3, the DNA is TGTGCCAGTAGTGGGACAGGGGGTGGCGGGGCCAACGTCCTGACTTTC. The genes are TRBV19 and TRBJ2-6, with 11 bases aligning to TRBD1. The CDR3 loop spans 16 amino acids. V lost 5 bases to trimming and J lost 4 bases; unmatched junction nucleotides: 4. Germline V gene sequence: CDR1 LNHDA, CDR2 SQIVND (reference sequence).

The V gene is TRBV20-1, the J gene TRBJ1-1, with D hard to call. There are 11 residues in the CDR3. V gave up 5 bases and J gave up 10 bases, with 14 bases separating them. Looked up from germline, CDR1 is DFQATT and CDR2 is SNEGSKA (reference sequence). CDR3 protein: CSAPMGAGAFF. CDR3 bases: TGCAGTGCTCCCATGGGCGCGGGAGCTTTCTTT.

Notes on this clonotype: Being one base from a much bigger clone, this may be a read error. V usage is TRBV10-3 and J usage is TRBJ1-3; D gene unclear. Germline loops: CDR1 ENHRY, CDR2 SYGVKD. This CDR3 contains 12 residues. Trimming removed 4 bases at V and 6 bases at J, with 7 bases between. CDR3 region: CAISGSLNTIYF. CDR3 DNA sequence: TGTGCCATCAGTGGGTCTCTAAACACCATATATTTT.

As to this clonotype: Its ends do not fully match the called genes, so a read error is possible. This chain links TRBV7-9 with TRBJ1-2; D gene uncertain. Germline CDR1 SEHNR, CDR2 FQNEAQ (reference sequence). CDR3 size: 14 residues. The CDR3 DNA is TGTACCAGCAGCTTAGGGCCGCTGACGTATGGATACACCTTC. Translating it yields CTSSLGPLTYGYTF.